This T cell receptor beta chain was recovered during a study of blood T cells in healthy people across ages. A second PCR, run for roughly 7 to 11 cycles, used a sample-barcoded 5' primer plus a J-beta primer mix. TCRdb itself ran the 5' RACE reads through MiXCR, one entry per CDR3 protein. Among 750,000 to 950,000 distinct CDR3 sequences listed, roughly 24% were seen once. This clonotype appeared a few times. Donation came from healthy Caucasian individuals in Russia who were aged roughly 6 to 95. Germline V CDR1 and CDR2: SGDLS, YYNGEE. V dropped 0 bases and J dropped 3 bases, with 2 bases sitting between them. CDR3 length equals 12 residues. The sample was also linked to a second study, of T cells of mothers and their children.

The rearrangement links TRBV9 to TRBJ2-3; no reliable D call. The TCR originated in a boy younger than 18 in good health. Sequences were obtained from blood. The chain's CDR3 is CASSVATDTQYF. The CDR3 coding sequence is TGTGCCAGCAGCGTAGCTACAGATACGCAGTATTTT. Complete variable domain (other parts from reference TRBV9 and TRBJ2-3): DSGVTQTPKHLITATGQRVTLRCSPRSGDLSVYWYQQSLDQGLQFLIQYYNGEERAKGNILERFSAQQFPDLHSELNLSSLELGDSALYFCASSVATDTQYFGPGTRLTVL.